The sequence of this T cell receptor beta chain was determined in a study of cytomegalovirus exposure and HLA in healthy donors. This CDR3 is 14 amino acids long. From germline, CDR1 is LNHDA and CDR2 SQIVND (reference sequence). V was trimmed by 5 bases and J by 10 bases, leaving 18 bases between them. PCR involved 60 Vbeta and 13 Jbeta primers. The method was immunoSEQ multiplex PCR; TCRdb's version includes in-frame clones alone and lacks a portion of them. The sample has 85,000 to 100,000 clones, less than 70% seen once. On this clone: The antigen is not known.

Study outcomes and limitations: After further analysis at a later stage, 15,000 to 20,000 TCR beta sequences were associated with HLA alleles at 0.05 false discovery rate. V- and J-gene trimming of TCR beta was linked (in a later analysis) to a missense DCLRE1C variant. Cytomegalovirus status was reportedly diagnosed by the classifier with high sensitivity and specificity. Indistinguishable V segments, including TRBV6-2 and TRBV6-3, were excluded.

This chain joins TRBV19 and TRBJ1-5; no definite D call. The receptor was derived from a human donor in good health. The sequenced sample consisted of PBMCs. Written as DNA, the CDR3 is TGTGCCAGTAGTCCTAGGGCCTACGGGGTTCCCCAGCATTTT. Translating gives CASSPRAYGVPQHF.